This T cell receptor (beta chain) derives from a study of shared clonotypes between healthy human individuals. Clones were read by immunoSEQ multiplex PCR, and TCRdb kept only the in-frame ones, dropping some. The table includes a few million clones, 90% to 96% detected once. V gave up 0 bases and J gave up 3 bases; unmatched junction bases: 4. Germline V gene sequence: CDR1 SGHTS, CDR2 YDEGEE. This CDR3 is 15 amino acids long. The specimen was naive CD4+ T cells sorted from blood. The subset was: CD45RA+ positively selected. J is TRBJ1-2 and V is TRBV5-8, with 8 bases matching TRBD1. This receptor was taken from a man younger than 35 in good health. This CDR3 is CASSLGQGAHYGYTF. In nucleotides, the CDR3 is TGTGCCAGCAGCTTGGGGCAGGGGGCCCACTATGGCTACACCTTC.